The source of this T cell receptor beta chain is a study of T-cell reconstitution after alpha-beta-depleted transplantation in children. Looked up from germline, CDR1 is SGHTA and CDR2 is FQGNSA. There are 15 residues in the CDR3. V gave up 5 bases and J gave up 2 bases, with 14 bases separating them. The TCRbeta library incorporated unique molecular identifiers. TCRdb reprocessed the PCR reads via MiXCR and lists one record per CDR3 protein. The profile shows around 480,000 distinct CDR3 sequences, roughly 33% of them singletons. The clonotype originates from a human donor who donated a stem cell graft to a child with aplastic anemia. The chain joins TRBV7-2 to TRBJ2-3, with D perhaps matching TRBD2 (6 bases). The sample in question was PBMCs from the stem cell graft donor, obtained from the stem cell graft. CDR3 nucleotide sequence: TGTGCCAGCAGCCCGGGGACTTTGTTCACAGATACGCAGTATTTT. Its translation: CASSPGTLFTDTQYF.